These 19 T cell receptor beta chains came from one sample sequenced in a study of blood T cell repertoires in COVID-19. TCRdb's copy holds only in-frame clones and misses some; the assay was immunoSEQ multiplex PCR. The sample carries about 300,000 clones, roughly 90% recorded once. The specimen was peripheral blood. All receptors come from a man younger than 35 who had recovered from COVID-19.

The J gene is TRBJ1-6, the V gene TRBV3-1 (or the pseudogene TRBV3-2); 9 positions match TRBD1. CDR3 size: 15 residues. CDR1 is LGHDT, CDR2 YNNKEL, per germline (reference sequence). Losses at the gene ends were 0 bases for V and 7 bases for J; bases not matched to a gene: 1. The CDR3 DNA sequence: TGTGCCAGCAGCCAAGAACAGGGGGCGAATTCACCCCTCCACTTT. It yields the protein CASSQEQGANSPLHF.

The V call is TRBV5-1, the J call TRBJ2-2; 9 bases fit TRBD1. The length of the CDR3 is 16 residues. The J segment lost 5 bases and the V segment lost 4 bases, leaving 9 bases of the junction unmatched. Germline assignment: CDR1 SGHRS and CDR2 YFSETQ. CDR3 residues: CASSLSGTGITGELFF. The DNA for the CDR3 is TGCGCCAGCAGCCTATCCGGGACAGGGATAACCGGGGAGCTGTTTTTT.

This clone appeared a single time. V usage is TRBV19 and J usage is TRBJ2-1; D uncertain. The CDR3 covers 12 residues. Trimming removed 5 bases at V and 10 bases at J, with 12 bases between. Per germline, CDR1 LNHDA and CDR2 SQIVND (reference sequence). Written as DNA, the CDR3 is TGTGCCAGTAGTGCCGGTTTTCCCGAGCAGTTCTTC. Translated, it gives CASSAGFPEQFF.

V usage is TRBV4-1 and J usage is TRBJ2-7; 8 bases align to TRBD1. With V trimmed by 2 bases and J by 4 bases, 4 bases remained unmatched. The germline V gene encodes CDR1 MGHRA and CDR2 YSYEKL. This CDR3 contains 14 residues. As DNA, the CDR3 is TGCGCCAGCAGCCAATCTGACAGGGGTTACGAGCAGTACTTC. This translates into CASSQSDRGYEQYF.

With regard to this clone: Compared with germline, one end of the junction differs, possibly owing to a read error. The chain employs TRBV13 and TRBJ1-4; TRBD1 agrees at 7 bases. This CDR3 comprises 13 residues. CDR1 is PRHDT and CDR2 is FYEKMQ in the germline V gene (reference sequence). CDR3 protein: CASSQDRDERLFF. CDR3 nucleotides: TGTGCCAGCAGCCAAGACAGGGATGAAAGACTGTTTTTT.

This chain links TRBV6-4 with TRBJ1-1; no reliable D call. The CDR3 runs to 11 residues. Germline V gene sequence: CDR1 MRHNA, CDR2 SNTAGT. V lost 4 bases to trimming and J lost 6 bases, with 6 bases between them. Written as DNA, the CDR3 is TGTGCCAGCAGTGGGGGAGCTGAAGCTTTCTTT. Its translation: CASSGGAEAFF.

The chain links TRBV5-4 to TRBJ1-1, with TRBD1 as a possible D gene (6 bases). V gave up 2 bases and J gave up 5 bases, with 16 bases separating them. This CDR3 comprises 15 residues. Germline CDR1 SGHNT, CDR2 YYREEE (reference sequence). The CDR3 spells CASSFESGAETEAFF. DNA for the CDR3: TGTGCCAGCAGCTTTGAGTCAGGGGCCGAGACTGAAGCTTTCTTT.

V and J are TRBV27 and TRBJ2-7; 7 bases map to TRBD1. The V gene's germline CDR1 is MNHEY and CDR2 SMNVEV (reference sequence). Trimming at V came to 5 bases and at J to 4 bases, leaving 11 bases not matched to a gene. The CDR3 has 15 amino acids. The CDR3: CASSQSGTVPYEQYF. The CDR3 DNA reads as TGTGCCAGCAGTCAATCCGGGACAGTTCCTTACGAGCAGTACTTC.

The rearrangement links TRBV4-3 to TRBJ1-4; D is uncertain. The CDR3 has 19 amino acids. Trimming stripped 0 bases from V and 1 base from J, with 18 bases between. Germline V CDR1 and CDR2: LGHNA, YSLEER. The chain's CDR3 is CASSQDWRASRLTNEKLFF. CDR3 DNA: TGCGCCAGCAGCCAAGATTGGAGGGCTTCTCGGCTAACTAATGAAAAACTGTTTTTT.

The V gene is TRBV28, the J gene TRBJ1-1, with TRBD1 matching over 9 bases. The CDR3 is made up of 14 amino acids. The ends lost 5 bases at V and 5 bases at J; junction bases unmatched: 6. CDR1 and CDR2 (germline): MDHEN, SYDVKM. The CDR3, as DNA: TGTGCCAGCAGTCTACAGGGGGCGATGACTGAAGCTTTCTTT. It is translated as CASSLQGAMTEAFF.

V is TRBV3-1 (or the pseudogene TRBV3-2) and J is TRBJ1-3, with unresolved D. V was clipped by 6 bases and J by 2 bases, with 8 bases between them. Germline lookup yields CDR1 LGHDT and CDR2 YNNKEL (reference sequence). The CDR3 has 13 residues. The CDR3 region is CASSLGAGNTIYF. The DNA of the CDR3 is TGTGCCAGCAGTCTGGGAGCTGGAAACACCATATATTTT.

The chain is built from TRBV7-2 and TRBJ2-1; 10 bases align to TRBD2. Looked up from germline, CDR1 is SGHTA and CDR2 is FQGNSA. V gave up 5 bases and J gave up 2 bases; unmatched junction bases: 6. The CDR3 length is 16 residues. The CDR3 region has the DNA TGTGCCAGCAGCCCAATTAGCGGGGGGACCTACAATGAGCAGTTCTTC. Its translation: CASSPISGGTYNEQFF.

CDR3 residues: CASSEAGGLSSGNTIYF. DNA of the CDR3: TGTGCCAGCAGTGAAGCGGGGGGACTTAGCTCTGGAAACACCATATATTTT. The rearrangement uses TRBV2 and TRBJ1-3; perhaps TRBD1 as D (5 bases). Germline V gene sequence: CDR1 SNHLY, CDR2 FYNNEI. This CDR3 region has 17 residues. Deletions cut 0 bases from V and 0 bases from J, with 12 bases between.

This CDR3 reads CASSLPGVAVGYTF. The CDR3 DNA sequence: TGTGCCAGCAGCTTACCGGGGGTAGCGGTTGGCTACACCTTC. The chain links TRBV7-8 to TRBJ1-2; a weak D match, TRBD1 (5 bases). The germline gives CDR1 SGHVS, CDR2 FQNEAQ. V was shortened by 2 bases and J by 7 bases, with 14 bases between the two germline ends. This CDR3 is 14 amino acids long.

The chain employs TRBV18 and TRBJ1-1, with D possibly TRBD1 on 6 matching bases. Germline values: CDR1 KGHSH, CDR2 LQKENI. V was pared by 3 bases and J by 5 bases, with 19 bases between. The CDR3 sequence is 16 residues long. As DNA, the CDR3 is TGTGCCAGCTCACCGGGGGGGGGCAGGAGTAAGACTGAAGCTTTCTTT. It specifies CASSPGGGRSKTEAFF.

The J gene is TRBJ2-3, the V gene TRBV5-1, with TRBD1 identical over 8 bases. CDR3 size: 14 residues. Germline-derived CDR1 and CDR2 are SGHRS and YFSETQ. Trimming removed 4 bases from V and 4 bases from J; junction bases left unmatched: 5. Written as DNA, the CDR3 is TGCGCCAGCAGCATGGGACAGGTCGCAGATACGCAGTATTTT. This translates into CASSMGQVADTQYF.

This CDR3 is CASSIASGTDYEQYF. The CDR3 DNA reads TGTGCCAGTAGTATAGCTTCGGGGACAGACTACGAGCAGTACTTC. This sequence joins TRBV19 and TRBJ2-7; 7 bases are a match to TRBD1. This CDR3 region has 15 residues. Germline V gene lookup returns CDR1 LNHDA and CDR2 SQIVND (reference sequence). With V trimmed by 1 base and J by 3 bases, 6 bases remained unmatched.

The V gene is TRBV5-1, the J gene TRBJ2-1; TRBD1 is a possible D gene (5 bases). Germline V lookup: CDR1 SGHRS, CDR2 YFSETQ. This CDR3 region has 13 residues. V lost 0 bases and J 11 bases, leaving 12 bases between the germline ends. In DNA, the CDR3 is TGCGCCAGCAGCTTGGTGGGGCTAGGTCAGCAGTTCTTC. Residues: CASSLVGLGQQFF. The full variable domain, rest sourced from reference TRBV5-1 and TRBJ2-1, is KAGVTQTPRYLIKTRGQQVTLSCSPISGHRSVSWYQQTPGQGLQFLFEYFSETQRNKGNFPGRFSGRQFSNSRSEMNVSTLELGDSALYLCASSLVGLGQQFFGPGTRLTVL.

The chain joins TRBV2 to TRBJ2-7, with D possibly TRBD1 on 6 matching bases. Germline CDR1 SNHLY, CDR2 FYNNEI. Trimming removed 4 bases from V and 7 bases from J, with 17 bases in between. This CDR3 has 14 amino acids. CDR3 residues: CASSGGQGPMEQYF. In nucleotides, the CDR3 is TGTGCCAGCAGTGGCGGGCAGGGGCCCATGGAGCAGTACTTC.